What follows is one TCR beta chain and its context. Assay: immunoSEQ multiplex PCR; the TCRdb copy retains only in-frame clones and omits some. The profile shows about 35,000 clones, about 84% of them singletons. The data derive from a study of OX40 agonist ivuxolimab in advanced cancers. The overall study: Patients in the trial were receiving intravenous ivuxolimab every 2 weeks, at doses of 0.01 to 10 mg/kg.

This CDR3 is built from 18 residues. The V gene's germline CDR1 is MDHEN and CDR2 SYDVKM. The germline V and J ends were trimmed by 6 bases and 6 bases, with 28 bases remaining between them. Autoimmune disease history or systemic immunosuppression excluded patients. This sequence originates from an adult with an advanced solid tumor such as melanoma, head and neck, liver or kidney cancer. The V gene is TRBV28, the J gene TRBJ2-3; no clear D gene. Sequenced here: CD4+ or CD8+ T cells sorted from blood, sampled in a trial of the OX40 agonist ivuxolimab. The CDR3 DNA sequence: TGTGCCAGCAGCACGGCCCTCTCCCCTACCATATCAGTTGATACGCAGTATTTT. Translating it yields CASSTALSPTISVDTQYF.